A single sample is the source of the 23 T cell receptor beta chains below, sequenced in a study of T cells in Graves' hyperthyroidism and ophthalmopathy. The CDR3 regions of TCR beta were amplified from RNA transcripts. First-round RT-PCR of the TCR CDR3 relied on the HTBI primer set. In TCRdb, the multiplex PCR reads were re-called with MiXCR into one record per CDR3 protein. Of under 450,000 distinct CDR3 sequences listed, 15% to 20% are singletons. Material for sequencing was blood. The source of these receptors is a woman aged 30 to 39 with Graves' hyperthyroidism that later progressed to Graves' ophthalmopathy.

This clonotype has a count of ten or more. This chain connects TRBV12-3 or TRBV12-4 to TRBJ2-1, with 10 bases that match TRBD2. The junction had 8 bases not matched to a gene; V was cut back by 7 bases and J by 8 bases. The CDR3 runs to 14 residues. CDR3 region: CASNPSGGADEQFF. CDR3 bases: TGTGCCAGCAACCCTAGCGGGGGAGCAGATGAGCAGTTCTTC.

This chain joins TRBV5-1 and TRBJ1-2, with D possibly being TRBD1 (5 bases). Trimming removed 2 bases from V and 5 bases from J, with 19 bases in between. This CDR3 is 16 amino acids long. Per germline, CDR1 SGHRS and CDR2 YFSETQ. CDR3 residues: CASSFYGGGVAYGYTF. The CDR3 nucleotides are TGCGCCAGCAGCTTTTATGGAGGAGGGGTGGCTTATGGCTACACCTTC.

This clonotype was counted ten times or more. The chain combines TRBV2 with TRBJ1-3; no clear D. This CDR3 has 17 residues. Germline assignment: CDR1 SNHLY and CDR2 FYNNEI. V was pared by 1 base and J by 0 bases, with 13 bases between. The CDR3 region has the DNA TGTGCCAGCAGTGAAGGGTCCCCGAGGTTCTCTGGAAACACCATATATTTT. This gives the protein CASSEGSPRFSGNTIYF.

In this sample, this clonotype turned up many times. V gene TRBV13 combines with J gene TRBJ1-1; D perhaps matches TRBD1 (6 bases). The CDR3 is 16 residues long. Germline V gene sequence: CDR1 PRHDT, CDR2 FYEKMQ (reference sequence). Trimming removed 6 bases at V and 1 base at J, with 18 bases between. As DNA, the CDR3 is TGTGCCAGCAGATTTACAGGGCTGGCGTCGAACACTGAAGCTTTCTTT. This sequence encodes CASRFTGLASNTEAFF.

This clonotype was seen more than once but under ten times. The chain employs TRBV6-1 and TRBJ1-4; no firm D call. The V gene's germline CDR1 is MNHNS and CDR2 SASEGT. The CDR3 totals 14 residues. V was cut by 8 bases and J by 8 bases, with 18 bases left in between. The CDR3 spells CASRPVNMREKLFF. The CDR3 region has the DNA TGTGCCAGCCGACCCGTAAACATGAGGGAAAAACTGTTTTTT.

The chain has TRBV2 and TRBJ1-5; maybe TRBD1 (5 bases). Germline CDR1 is SNHLY and CDR2 is FYNNEI. The CDR3 runs to 15 residues. The ends were cut back, 4 bases at V and 3 bases at J, with 13 bases in the middle. The DNA of the CDR3 is TGTGCCAGCAGTGCGGAAGGGGCGCCCAATCAGCCCCAGCATTTT. Translating it yields CASSAEGAPNQPQHF.

The rearrangement links TRBV12-3 or TRBV12-4 to TRBJ2-5; 8 nucleotides line up with TRBD2. The CDR3 is 15 residues long. V lost 5 bases, J lost 3 bases, and 8 bases stayed unmatched. This chain's CDR3 is CASSGEGSGKETQYF. The DNA for the CDR3 is TGTGCCAGCAGTGGGGAGGGTAGCGGGAAAGAGACCCAGTACTTC.

This clonotype has ten or more counts. The chain couples TRBV18 to TRBJ1-2, with D unclear. The CDR3 is made up of 17 amino acids. V shed 5 bases and J shed 0 bases, with 19 bases lying between them. CDR1 and CDR2 from the germline V gene are KGHSH and LQKENI. CDR3 nucleotide sequence: TGTGCCAGCTCAACATGGCCAAAGCTATACCCTAACTATGGCTACACCTTC. Protein product: CASSTWPKLYPNYGYTF. Full variable domain (remainder filled in from reference TRBV18 and TRBJ1-2): NAGVMQNPRHLVRRRGQEARLRCSPMKGHSHVYWYRQLPEEGLKFMVYLQKENIIDESGMPKERFSAEFPKEGPSILRIQQVVRGDSAAYFCASSTWPKLYPNYGYTFGSGTRLTVV.

This clonotype has at least ten counts. The chain links TRBV28 to TRBJ2-3, with D possibly being TRBD1 (5 bases). The CDR3 has 15 residues. Trimming shortened V by 6 bases and J by 5 bases, and 18 bases separated the two germline ends. The germline V gene has CDR1 MDHEN and CDR2 SYDVKM. The CDR3 loop reads CASRPGSAPEDTQYF. The DNA of the CDR3 is TGTGCCAGCAGACCAGGGTCCGCCCCCGAAGATACGCAGTATTTT.

V is TRBV7-9 and J is TRBJ1-1, with D hard to call. The CDR3 has 16 amino acids. Germline lookup yields CDR1 SEHNR and CDR2 FQNEAQ (reference sequence). Trimming removed 0 bases from V and 0 bases from J, with 11 bases in between. CDR3 nucleotides: TGTGCCAGCAGCTTAGCCCCCCGCGGCTTGAACACTGAAGCTTTCTTT. As protein: CASSLAPRGLNTEAFF.

This clonotype has a handful of counts. The CDR3 DNA follows: TGTGCCAGCAGCGAACCCTTCGACAGGGTAGCGACACACTCTGGAAACACCATATATTTT. Its translation is CASSEPFDRVATHSGNTIYF. The chain combines TRBV2 with TRBJ1-3; 7 bases are shared with TRBD1. The germline CDR1 and CDR2 sequences are SNHLY and FYNNEI. The CDR3 totals 20 residues. The V and J ends lost 6 bases and 0 bases, in that order; junction bases with no gene match: 20. Filled out from reference TRBV2 and TRBJ1-3, the complete variable domain reads EPEVTQTPSHQVTQMGQEVILRCVPISNHLYFYWYRQILGQKVEFLVSFYNNEISEKSEIFDDQFSVERPDGSNFTLKIRSTKLEDSAMYFCASSEPFDRVATHSGNTIYFGEGSWLTVV.

The table lists this clonotype with a few counts. The V and J genes are TRBV28 and TRBJ2-7, with 10 bases lining up with TRBD2. The germline gives CDR1 MDHEN, CDR2 SYDVKM. The CDR3 is 16 residues long. V was clipped by 5 bases and J by 0 bases; unmatched bases: 7. CDR3 DNA sequence: TGTGCCAGCAGTGGCATAGCGGGAGGCCTCTCCTACGAGCAGTACTTC. Amino acid sequence: CASSGIAGGLSYEQYF.

This clonotype was recorded at least ten times. The chain employs TRBV27 and TRBJ2-7, with 9 nucleotides matching TRBD1. The CDR3 covers 15 residues. The V gene end was trimmed by 5 bases and the J gene end by 0 bases; junction bases not matched to a gene: 5. Germline CDR1 and CDR2: MNHEY and SMNVEV (reference sequence). The CDR3 here is CASSPDRGPSYEQYF. The CDR3 bases are TGTGCCAGCAGTCCGGACAGGGGACCCTCCTACGAGCAGTACTTC.

J is TRBJ1-4 and V is TRBV27, with 8 bases lining up with TRBD1. V trimming: 5 bases; J trimming: 2 bases; junction bases outside the gene matches: 16. The CDR3 runs 19 residues. Looked up from germline, CDR1 is MNHEY and CDR2 is SMNVEV (reference sequence). CDR3 amino acids: CASSATGDVPFGTNEKLFF. For the CDR3, the DNA is TGTGCCAGCAGTGCGACAGGGGATGTCCCTTTTGGTACTAATGAAAAACTGTTTTTT.

In its sample, this clonotype was seen many times. V and J are TRBV2 and TRBJ2-7, with no clear D. The CDR3 covers 12 residues. V was trimmed by 5 bases and J by 5 bases, leaving 10 bases between them. CDR1 and CDR2 (germline): SNHLY, FYNNEI. DNA for the CDR3: TGTGCCAGCAGTACCCGGGCCCACGAGCAGTACTTC. Encoded protein: CASSTRAHEQYF.

This clonotype appeared many times. This chain connects TRBV6-2 or TRBV6-3 to TRBJ2-5, with D possibly TRBD2 on 5 matching bases. V gave up 4 bases and J gave up 2 bases, with 23 bases separating them. CDR3 length: 18 residues. The germline V gene encodes CDR1 MNHEY and CDR2 SVGEGT. DNA of the CDR3: TGTGCCAGCAGTTTCGGGGTCTTCTTGATCCGATCACAAGAGACCCAGTACTTC. It codes for CASSFGVFLIRSQETQYF.

This clonotype has more than one count but fewer than ten. J is TRBJ1-5 and V is TRBV30, with no clear D. Trimming shortened V by 2 bases and J by 6 bases, and 14 bases separated the two germline ends. Per germline, CDR1 GTSNPN and CDR2 SVGIG (reference sequence). CDR3 length equals 14 residues. CDR3 amino acids: CAWSLAGAGQPQHF. CDR3 sequence (DNA): TGTGCCTGGAGTTTAGCGGGCGCTGGTCAGCCCCAGCATTTT.

This clonotype turned up a few times. The chain couples TRBV5-1 to TRBJ2-2; 10 positions match TRBD1. The ends lost 1 base at V and 4 bases at J; junction bases unmatched: 7. The CDR3 contains 17 residues. CDR1 is SGHRS, CDR2 YFSETQ, per germline. The CDR3 region is CASSLYRTGGSTGELFF. The CDR3 coding sequence is TGCGCCAGCAGCTTGTATAGGACAGGGGGATCCACCGGGGAGCTGTTTTTT.

This clonotype was recorded many times. The chain links TRBV2 to TRBJ1-2, with 7 bases lining up with TRBD1. V was clipped by 0 bases and J by 8 bases; unmatched bases: 6. Germline V gene data show CDR1 as SNHLY and CDR2 as FYNNEI. The CDR3 loop spans 14 amino acids. The CDR3 DNA reads TGTGCCAGCAGTGAAGCGCTTAGGGGGCGCGGCTACACCTTC. Translating it yields CASSEALRGRGYTF.

J is TRBJ2-7 and V is TRBV28, with D possibly TRBD2 on 6 matching bases. Per the germline V gene, CDR1 is MDHEN and CDR2 is SYDVKM. The CDR3 is 14 amino acids. V shed 5 bases and J shed 6 bases, with 17 bases lying between them. This chain's CDR3 is CASSAGRERFEQYF. CDR3 DNA sequence: TGTGCCAGCAGTGCGGGACGCGAGAGATTCGAGCAGTACTTC.

This chain uses TRBV5-1 with TRBJ1-6; D uncertain. The CDR3 length is 13 residues. In germline, CDR1 is SGHRS, CDR2 YFSETQ. V lost 4 bases and J 9 bases, leaving 11 bases between the germline ends. Here the CDR3 DNA reads TGCGCCAGCAGCGTAGGTCAGATTTCACCCCTCCACTTT. It encodes CASSVGQISPLHF.

The V and J genes are TRBV14 and TRBJ2-3, with a tentative D call TRBD2 (5 bases). Trimming shortened V by 1 base and J by 3 bases, and 11 bases separated the two germline ends. The CDR3 loop spans 15 amino acids. Looked up from germline, CDR1 is SGHDN and CDR2 is FVKESK. The CDR3 sequence is CASSQGAGMTDTQYF. Written as DNA, the CDR3 is TGTGCCAGCAGCCAAGGGGCCGGGATGACAGATACGCAGTATTTT.

This clonotype showed up many times. The chain combines TRBV2 with TRBJ2-7; no clear D gene. Trimming cost V 0 bases and J 4 bases, with 10 bases left between them. Germline V gives CDR1 SNHLY, CDR2 FYNNEI. The CDR3 sequence is 14 residues long. In nucleotides, the CDR3 is TGTGCCAGCAGTGAAGCCCCTTCTCATTACGAGCAGTACTTC. Amino acids: CASSEAPSHYEQYF.